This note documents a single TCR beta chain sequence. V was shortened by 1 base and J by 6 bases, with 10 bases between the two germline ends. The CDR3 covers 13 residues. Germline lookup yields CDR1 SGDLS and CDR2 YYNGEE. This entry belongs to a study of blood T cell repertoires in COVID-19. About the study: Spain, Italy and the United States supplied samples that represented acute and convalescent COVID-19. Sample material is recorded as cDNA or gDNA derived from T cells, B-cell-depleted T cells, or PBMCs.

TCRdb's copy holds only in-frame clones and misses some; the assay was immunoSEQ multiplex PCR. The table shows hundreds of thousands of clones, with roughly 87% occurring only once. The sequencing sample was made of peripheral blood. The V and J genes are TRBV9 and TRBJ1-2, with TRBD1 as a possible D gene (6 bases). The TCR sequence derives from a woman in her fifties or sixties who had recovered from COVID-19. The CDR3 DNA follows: TGTGCCAGCAGCGTAAATGAGGGGGATGGCTACACCTTC. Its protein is CASSVNEGDGYTF.